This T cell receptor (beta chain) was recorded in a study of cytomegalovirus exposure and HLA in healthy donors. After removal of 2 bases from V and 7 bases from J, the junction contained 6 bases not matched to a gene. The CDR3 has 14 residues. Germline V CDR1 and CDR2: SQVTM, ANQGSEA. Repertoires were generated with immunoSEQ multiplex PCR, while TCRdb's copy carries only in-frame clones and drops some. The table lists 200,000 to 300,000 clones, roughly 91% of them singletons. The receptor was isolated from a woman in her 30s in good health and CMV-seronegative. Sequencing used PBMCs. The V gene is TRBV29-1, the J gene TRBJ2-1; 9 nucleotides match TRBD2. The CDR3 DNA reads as TGCAGCGTTGAACTAGCGGGAAGGGGGAATGAGCAGTTCTTC. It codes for CSVELAGRGNEQFF.